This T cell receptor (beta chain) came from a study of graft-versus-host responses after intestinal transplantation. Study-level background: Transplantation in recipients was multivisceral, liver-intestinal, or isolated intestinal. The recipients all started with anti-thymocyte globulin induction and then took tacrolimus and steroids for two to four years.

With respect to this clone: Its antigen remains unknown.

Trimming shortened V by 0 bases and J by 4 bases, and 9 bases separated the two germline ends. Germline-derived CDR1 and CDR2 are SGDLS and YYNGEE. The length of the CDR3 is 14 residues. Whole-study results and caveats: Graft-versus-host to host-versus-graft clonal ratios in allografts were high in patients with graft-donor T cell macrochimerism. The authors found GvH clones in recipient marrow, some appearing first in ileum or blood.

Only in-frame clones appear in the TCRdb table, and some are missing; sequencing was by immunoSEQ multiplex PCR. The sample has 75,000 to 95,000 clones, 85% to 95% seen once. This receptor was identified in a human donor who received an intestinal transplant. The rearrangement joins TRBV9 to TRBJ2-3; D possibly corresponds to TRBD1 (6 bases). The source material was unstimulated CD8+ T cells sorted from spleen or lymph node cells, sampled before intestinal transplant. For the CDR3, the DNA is TGTGCCAGCAGCGTAGAGGGGGAACCAGATACGCAGTATTTT. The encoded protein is CASSVEGEPDTQYF.